This T cell receptor (beta chain) originates from a study of T cells in Graves' hyperthyroidism and ophthalmopathy. Findings and caveats of the study: The model predicted ophthalmopathy a median approximately 6.3 months before onset. Clonotypes that were expanded in thyroid above 0.001 mostly appeared in blood too.

V was trimmed by 0 bases and J by 6 bases, leaving 18 bases between them. Germline V gives CDR1 LGHNA, CDR2 YNFKEQ. This CDR3 has 17 residues. Graves' hyperthyroidism was deemed stable absent ophthalmopathy progression within 18 months. RNA transcripts provided the source from which TCR beta CDR3 regions were amplified. HTBI primers were used for first-round RT-PCR of the TCR CDR3. TCRdb reprocessed the multiplex PCR reads via MiXCR and lists one record per CDR3 protein. This table holds fewer than 900,000 distinct CDR3 sequences, about 15% found once. Concerning this clonotype itself: Its specificity is unknown.

The clonotype comes from a man aged 18 to 29 with Graves' hyperthyroidism. V gene TRBV4-2 combines with J gene TRBJ2-1; D is uncertain. Material for sequencing was blood. The CDR3: CASSQDRVSLWGNEQFF. CDR3 nucleotides: TGTGCCAGCAGCCAAGATAGAGTCTCCCTGTGGGGCAATGAGCAGTTCTTC.